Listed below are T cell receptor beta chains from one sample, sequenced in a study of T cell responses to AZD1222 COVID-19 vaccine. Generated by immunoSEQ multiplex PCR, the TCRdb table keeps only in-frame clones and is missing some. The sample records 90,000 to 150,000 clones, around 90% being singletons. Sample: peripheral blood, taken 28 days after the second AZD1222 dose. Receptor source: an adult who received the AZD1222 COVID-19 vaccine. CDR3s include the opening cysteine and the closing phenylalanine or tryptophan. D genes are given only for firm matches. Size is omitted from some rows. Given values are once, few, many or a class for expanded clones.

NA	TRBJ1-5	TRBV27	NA	CASSLSWGAGQPQHF	TGTGCCAGCAGTTTATCGTGGGGGGCCGGTCAGCCCCAGCATTTT
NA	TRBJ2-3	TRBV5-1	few	CASRGATDTQYF	TGCGCCAGCAGGGGGGCGACAGATACGCAGTATTTT
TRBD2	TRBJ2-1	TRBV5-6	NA	CASSPPKRGGLNEQFF	TGTGCCAGCAGCCCCCCGAAGCGGGGGGGCTTAAATGAGCAGTTCTTC
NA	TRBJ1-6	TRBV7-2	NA	CASSPQGIYNSPLHF	TGTGCCAGCAGCCCCCAGGGGATTTATAATTCACCCCTCCACTTT
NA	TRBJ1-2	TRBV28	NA	CASSLYASYGYTF	TGTGCCAGCAGTTTATATGCATCATATGGCTACACCTTC
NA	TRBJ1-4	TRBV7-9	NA	CASSQAGEHEKLFF	TGTGCCAGCAGCCAAGCAGGGGAACATGAAAAACTGTTTTTT
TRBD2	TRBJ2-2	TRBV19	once	CASSMGLAVTGELFF	TGTGCCAGTAGTATGGGACTAGCTGTCACCGGGGAGCTGTTTTTT
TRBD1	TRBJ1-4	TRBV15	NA	CATSRVMGQGIKTNEKLFF	TGTGCCACCAGCAGAGTGATGGGACAGGGGATTAAAACTAATGAAAAACTGTTTTTT
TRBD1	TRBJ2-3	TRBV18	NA	CASSPGLGQGTDTQYF	TGTGCCAGCTCACCGGGCCTGGGACAGGGTACAGATACGCAGTATTTT
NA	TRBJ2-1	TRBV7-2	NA	CASSPARRWQFF	TGTGCCAGCAGCCCTGCCCGTCGCTGGCAGTTCTTC
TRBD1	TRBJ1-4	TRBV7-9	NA	CASSPPTDRDRQKLFF	TGTGCCAGCAGCCCCCCAACCGACAGGGACCGCCAAAAACTGTTTTTT
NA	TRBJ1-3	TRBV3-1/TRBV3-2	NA	CASSQESRRRDTIYF	TGTGCCAGCAGCCAAGAATCCAGGCGGCGGGACACCATATATTTT
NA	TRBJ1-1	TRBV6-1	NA	CASSELLGARPYTEAFF	TGTGCCAGCAGTGAACTTTTGGGGGCCCGCCCCTACACTGAAGCTTTCTTT
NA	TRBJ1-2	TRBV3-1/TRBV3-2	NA	CASSHLGNTLYGYTF	TGTGCCAGCAGCCATTTGGGGAACACGCTGTATGGCTACACCTTC
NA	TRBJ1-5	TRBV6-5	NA	CASTSGFGNQPQHF	TGTGCCAGCACCTCAGGGTTTGGGAATCAGCCCCAGCATTTT
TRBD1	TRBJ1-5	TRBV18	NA	CASSRQGDQPQHF	TGTGCCAGCTCCCGACAGGGGGATCAGCCCCAGCATTTT
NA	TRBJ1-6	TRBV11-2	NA	CASSPTNSYNSPLHF	TGTGCCAGCAGCCCGACCAACTCCTATAATTCACCCCTCCACTTT
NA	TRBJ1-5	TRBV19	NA	CATREQGRGSNQPQHF	TGTGCCACGAGGGAACAGGGCCGGGGTAGCAATCAGCCCCAGCATTTT
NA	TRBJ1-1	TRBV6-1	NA	CASSEGLPNTEAFF	TGTGCCAGCAGTGAGGGACTTCCGAACACTGAAGCTTTCTTT
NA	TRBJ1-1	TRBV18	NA	CASSLGQNTEAFF	TGTGCCAGCTCTTTGGGGCAGAACACTGAAGCTTTCTTT
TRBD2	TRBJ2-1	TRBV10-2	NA	CASRPGTSGSSYNEQFF	TGCGCCAGCAGACCAGGGACTAGCGGTTCCTCCTACAATGAGCAGTTCTTC
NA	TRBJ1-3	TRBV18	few	CASSPGMGYGNTIYF	TGTGCCAGCTCACCAGGGATGGGTTATGGAAACACCATATATTTT
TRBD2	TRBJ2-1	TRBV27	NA	CASTRGRGGLSSYNEQFF	TGTGCCAGCACCCGAGGGCGGGGGGGCCTTAGCTCCTACAATGAGCAGTTCTTC
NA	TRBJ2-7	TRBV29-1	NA	CSVGVWSTGYEQYF	TGCAGCGTTGGCGTATGGAGCACTGGCTACGAGCAGTACTTC
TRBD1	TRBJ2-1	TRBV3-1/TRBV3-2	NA	CASSRGTGALYNEQFF	TGTGCCAGCAGCCGGGGGACAGGGGCCCTCTACAATGAGCAGTTCTTC
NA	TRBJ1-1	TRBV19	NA	CASSPLRGATEAFF	TGTGCCAGTAGTCCCTTGCGGGGGGCCACTGAAGCTTTCTTT
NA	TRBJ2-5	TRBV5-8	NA	CASSFAGRETQYF	TGTGCCAGCAGCTTCGCCGGCCGGGAGACCCAGTACTTC
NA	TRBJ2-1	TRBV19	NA	CASSIFQEVGNEQFF	TGTGCCAGTAGTATATTTCAGGAGGTAGGCAATGAGCAGTTCTTC
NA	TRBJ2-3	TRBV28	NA	CASSSLGGRGFTDTQYF	TGTGCCAGCAGTTCTTTAGGGGGCCGGGGGTTCACAGATACGCAGTATTTT
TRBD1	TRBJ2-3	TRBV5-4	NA	CASSTTGLNTDTQYF	TGTGCCAGCAGCACGACAGGGTTAAACACAGATACGCAGTATTTT